The T cell receptor (beta chain) described here comes from a study of cytomegalovirus exposure and HLA in healthy donors. The study's findings and limits: The later analysis indicated that the majority of CMV-associated TCR beta chains appeared HLA-restricted.

Comment on this clone: Its specificity is unknown. The same CDR3 can be traced to other DNA sequences in this sample.

A multiplex PCR was run with 60 Vbeta primers and 13 Jbeta primers. Sequenced by immunoSEQ multiplex PCR; TCRdb stores in-frame clones only, minus some. The repertoire consists of about 110,000 clones, with 70% to 90% occurring once and the leading ten covering around 1.9%. Germline V gene lookup returns CDR1 SGHRS and CDR2 YFSETQ. The CDR3 sequence is 14 residues long. With 0 bases removed from V and 10 bases from J, the gap between germline ends came to 11 bases. The chain employs TRBV5-1 and TRBJ1-6, with D maybe TRBD1 (5 bases). The TCR was taken from a man aged 35 to 55 in good health and CMV-seronegative. The specimen was PBMCs. The CDR3 sequence: CASSLGQGGSPLHF. The CDR3 region has the DNA TGCGCCAGCAGCTTGGGCCAGGGAGGATCACCCCTCCACTTT. Combining the CDR3 with reference TRBV5-1 and TRBJ1-6 gives the whole variable domain KAGVTQTPRYLIKTRGQQVTLSCSPISGHRSVSWYQQTPGQGLQFLFEYFSETQRNKGNFPGRFSGRQFSNSRSEMNVSTLELGDSALYLCASSLGQGGSPLHFGNGTRLTVT.